The 7 T cell receptor beta chains given below trace back to one sample, sequenced in a study of T cells in women clearing cervical HPV infection. The assay was immunoSEQ multiplex PCR, and TCRdb's table has in-frame clones only and misses some. The specimen's table records 36,000 or so clones. Sequencing was performed on blood buffy coat. The receptors stem from a woman between 18 and 69 years old with a cervical HPV16 infection that either progressed to CIN3+ or cleared (not recorded which).

Comment on this clone: The read terminates 3 residues ahead of where the CDR3 ends, so the germline J gene completes it. The chain employs TRBV5-1 and TRBJ1-3; 10 bases are shared with TRBD1. V was clipped by 1 base and J by 8 bases; unmatched bases: 6. This CDR3 comprises 15 residues. CDR1 and CDR2 (germline): SGHRS, YFSETQ. The CDR3: CASSLLGTGVYTIYF. The DNA read from the CDR3 is TGCGCCAGCAGCTTGCTCGGGACAGGGGTCTACACC.

To note about this clone: The CDR3 end is not reached by the read, which stops 3 residues before it; the germline J gene fills it in. The chain recombines TRBV30 with TRBJ2-1, with 7 bases matching TRBD1. The ends lost 3 bases at V and 7 bases at J; junction bases unmatched: 3. CDR3 length: 12 residues. Germline CDR1 GTSNPN, CDR2 SVGIG (reference sequence). Partial CDR3 DNA: TGTGCCTGGAGCGAACAGGGGAATGAG. Translation: CAWSEQGNE. The entire CDR3 is CAWSEQGNEQFF.

Notes on this clone: The observed sequence ends 3 residues before the CDR3 terminus, with the missing tail filled in from the germline J gene. The rearrangement uses TRBV3-1 (or the pseudogene TRBV3-2) and TRBJ1-6; possible D gene TRBD1, 5 bases. Trimming removed 0 bases from V and 8 bases from J, with 14 bases in between. The CDR3 is 16 amino acids. From germline, CDR1 is LGHDT and CDR2 YNNKEL (reference sequence). CDR3 DNA, as far as it was read: TGTGCCAGCAGCCAAGATTGGGGGGTTGTCGATTCACCC. Protein product: CASSQDWGVVDSP. The CDR3 in its entirety is CASSQDWGVVDSPLHF.

A remark on this clone: The read halts 3 residues ahead of the CDR3 end, with the missing end drawn from the germline J gene. V is TRBV20-1 and J is TRBJ1-2; TRBD1 is a possible D gene (6 bases). V was pared by 6 bases and J by 0 bases, with 14 bases between. Germline CDR1 and CDR2: DFQATT and SNEGSKA (reference sequence). CDR3 length equals 14 residues. The CDR3 reads CSAKVRTANYGYTF. Incomplete CDR3 DNA: TGCAGTGCCAAAGTCCGGACAGCTAACTATGGC.

CDR3 bases read: TGTGCCAGCAGCCAAGGTGGGGGTGGTGGTCTAGCGGTAGAGACC. It specifies CASSQGGGGGLAVET. Given in full, the CDR3 is CASSQGGGGGLAVETQYF. The chain combines TRBV4-2 with TRBJ2-5; 7 bases are shared with TRBD2. Read coverage stops 3 residues before the CDR3 terminus; the germline J gene supplies the remainder. The J segment lost 4 bases and the V segment lost 1 base, leaving 15 bases of the junction unmatched. The CDR3 sequence is 18 residues long. The germline CDR1 and CDR2 sequences are LGHNA and YNFKEQ.

About this clone itself: The CDR3 end lies 3 residues beyond the end of the read and is filled in from the germline J gene. This chain connects TRBV7-3 to TRBJ1-4; 9 nucleotides agree with TRBD1. The CDR3 extends over 13 amino acids. Germline CDR1 SGHTA, CDR2 FQGTGA. This chain's CDR3 is CASSKDRGSPLFF. Partial CDR3 DNA: TGTGCCAGCAGCAAGGACAGGGGCTCACCA.

About this clone itself: Read coverage stops 3 residues before the CDR3 terminus; the germline J gene supplies the remainder. This chain uses TRBV7-2 with TRBJ2-5; TRBD2 matches at 8 bases. After removal of 1 base from V and 7 bases from J, the junction contained 5 bases not matched to a gene. CDR3 length: 14 amino acids. Per germline, CDR1 SGHTA and CDR2 FQGNSA. CDR3 residues: CASSLDGGAGTQYF. The covered CDR3 bases are TGTGCCAGCAGCTTAGACGGGGGGGCCGGGACC.